The sequence of this T cell receptor beta chain was determined in a study of shared clonotypes between healthy human individuals. Clones were sequenced by immunoSEQ multiplex PCR, and TCRdb holds only the in-frame ones, with some missing. The sample includes around 600,000 clones, 97% of them seen just once. The CDR3 consists of 17 residues. Trimming removed 7 bases from V and 0 bases from J, with 21 bases in between. Germline V CDR1 and CDR2: SGHRS, YFSETQ. This chain uses TRBV5-1 with TRBJ2-3; D perhaps matches TRBD2 (7 bases). The origin of this receptor is a woman in her 30s in good health. The sample taken for sequencing was naive CD4+ T cells sorted from blood. Subset defined: CD45RA+ positively selected. The DNA of the CDR3 is TGCGCCAGCGGTAGGGGGTCTAGCGGATTCAGCACAGATACGCAGTATTTT. It yields the protein CASGRGSSGFSTDTQYF. The whole variable domain, filled in from reference TRBV5-1 and TRBJ2-3, reads KAGVTQTPRYLIKTRGQQVTLSCSPISGHRSVSWYQQTPGQGLQFLFEYFSETQRNKGNFPGRFSGRQFSNSRSEMNVSTLELGDSALYLCASGRGSSGFSTDTQYFGPGTRLTVL.